The source of this TCR beta chain is a study of shared clonotypes between healthy human individuals. Naivety among CD8 cells was defined by CD45RO negativity and positive CCR7 selection, thereby excluding terminally differentiated effector memory CD45RA+ cells. Nashville, Tennessee was home to all donors, who were Caucasian adults. As regards this clone: The sample carries other DNA sequences with the same CDR3.

Generated by immunoSEQ multiplex PCR, the TCRdb table keeps only in-frame clones and is missing some. The table shows 450,000 to 700,000 clones, with about 95% occurring only once. Germline V lookup: CDR1 SGHDT, CDR2 YYEEEE. Trimming took off 0 bases at V and 4 bases at J, with 11 bases between the two ends. The CDR3 has 14 residues. The source of this sequence is a woman aged 25 to 39 in good health. The chain combines TRBV5-6 with TRBJ2-7; D possibly corresponds to TRBD1 (5 bases). The source material was naive CD8+ T cells sorted from blood. This chain's CDR3 is CASSLEQGWYEQYF. CDR3 DNA: TGTGCCAGCAGCTTGGAGCAGGGTTGGTACGAGCAGTACTTC.